The clone carrying this T cell receptor (beta chain) was recorded once. Its antigen remains unidentified. The study ran the assay at deep level. Sequenced by immunoSEQ multiplex PCR; TCRdb stores in-frame clones only, minus some. The table lists about 2.1 million clones, 93% of them singletons. Germline CDR1 MDHEN, CDR2 SYDVKM. The ends were cut back, 1 base at V and 7 bases at J, with 11 bases in the middle. This CDR3 region has 14 residues. Naive-designated CD8 cells lacked CD45RO, were positively enriched for CCR7, and omitted terminally differentiated effector memory CD45RA+ cells. The data belong to a study of shared clonotypes between healthy human individuals. Overall study findings and caveats: In this cohort, only blood was sampled, and tissue repertoires likely differ.

The TCR comes from a man younger than 35 in good health. Some clones in this sample may be carry-over from other donors' samples. The rearrangement links TRBV28 to TRBJ1-5; D is unresolved. Sequenced input: naive CD8+ T cells from PBMCs. The CDR3 here is CASSLSVYPQPQHF. CDR3 coding DNA: TGTGCCAGCAGTTTATCGGTGTATCCCCAGCCCCAGCATTTT.